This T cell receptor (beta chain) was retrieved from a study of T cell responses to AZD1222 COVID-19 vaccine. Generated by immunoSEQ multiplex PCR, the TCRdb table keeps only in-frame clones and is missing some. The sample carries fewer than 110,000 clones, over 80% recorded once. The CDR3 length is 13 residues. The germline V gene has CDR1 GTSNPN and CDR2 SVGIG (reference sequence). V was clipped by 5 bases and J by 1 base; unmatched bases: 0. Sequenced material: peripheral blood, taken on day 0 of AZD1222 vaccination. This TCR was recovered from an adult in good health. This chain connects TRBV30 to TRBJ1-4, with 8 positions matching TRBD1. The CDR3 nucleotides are TGTGCCTGGGACAGGGGAACTAATGAAAAACTGTTTTTT. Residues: CAWDRGTNEKLFF.